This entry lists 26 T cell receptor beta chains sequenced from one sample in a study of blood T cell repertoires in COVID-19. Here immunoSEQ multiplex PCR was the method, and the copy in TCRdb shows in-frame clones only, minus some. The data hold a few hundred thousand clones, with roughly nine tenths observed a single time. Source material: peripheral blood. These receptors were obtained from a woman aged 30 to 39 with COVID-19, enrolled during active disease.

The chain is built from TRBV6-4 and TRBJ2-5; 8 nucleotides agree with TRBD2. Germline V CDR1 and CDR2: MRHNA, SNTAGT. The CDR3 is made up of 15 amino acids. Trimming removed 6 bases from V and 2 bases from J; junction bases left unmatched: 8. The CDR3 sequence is CASSLIPGGQETQYF. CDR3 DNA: TGTGCCAGCAGCTTAATACCGGGGGGGCAAGAGACCCAGTACTTC.

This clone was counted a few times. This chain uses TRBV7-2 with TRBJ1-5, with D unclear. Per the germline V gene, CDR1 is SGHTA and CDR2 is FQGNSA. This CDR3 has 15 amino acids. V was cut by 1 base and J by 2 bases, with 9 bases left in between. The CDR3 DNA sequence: TGTGCCAGCAGCTTAGGAGGGCGAGGCAATCAGCCCCAGCATTTT. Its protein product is CASSLGGRGNQPQHF. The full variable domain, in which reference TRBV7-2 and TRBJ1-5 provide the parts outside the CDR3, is GAGVSQSPSNKVTEKGKDVELRCDPISGHTALYWYRQSLGQGLEFLIYFQGNSAPDKSGLPSDRFSAERTGGSVSTLTIQRTQQEDSAVYLCASSLGGRGNQPQHFGDGTRLSIL.

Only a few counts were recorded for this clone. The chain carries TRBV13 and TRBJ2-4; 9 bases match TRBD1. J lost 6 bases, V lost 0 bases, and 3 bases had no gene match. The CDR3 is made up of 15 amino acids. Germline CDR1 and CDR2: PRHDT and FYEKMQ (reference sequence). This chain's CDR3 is CASSLGQGAINIQYF. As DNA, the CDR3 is TGTGCCAGCAGCTTAGGACAGGGGGCTATAAACATTCAGTACTTC.

CDR3 loop: CASSLLAGQGIDEQFF. Written as DNA, the CDR3 is TGTGCCAGCAGCTTACTGGCAGGACAGGGGATCGATGAGCAGTTCTTC. This chain links TRBV7-9 with TRBJ2-1; 9 bases fit TRBD1. This CDR3 has 16 amino acids. J gave up 8 bases and V 2 bases, and 10 bases lay outside the gene matches. Looked up from germline, CDR1 is SEHNR and CDR2 is FQNEAQ (reference sequence). Full variable domain (remainder filled in from reference TRBV7-9 and TRBJ2-1): DTGVSQNPRHKITKRGQNVTFRCDPISEHNRLYWYRQTLGQGPEFLTYFQNEAQLEKSRLLSDRFSAERPKGSFSTLEIQRTEQGDSAMYLCASSLLAGQGIDEQFFGPGTRLTVL.

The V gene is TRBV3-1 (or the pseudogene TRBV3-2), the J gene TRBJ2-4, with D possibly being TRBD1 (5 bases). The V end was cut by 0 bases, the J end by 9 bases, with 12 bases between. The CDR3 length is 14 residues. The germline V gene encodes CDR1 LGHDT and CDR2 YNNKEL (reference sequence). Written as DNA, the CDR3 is TGTGCCAGCAGCCAAGAGGGGCCGGCCGGCATTCAGTACTTC. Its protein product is CASSQEGPAGIQYF.

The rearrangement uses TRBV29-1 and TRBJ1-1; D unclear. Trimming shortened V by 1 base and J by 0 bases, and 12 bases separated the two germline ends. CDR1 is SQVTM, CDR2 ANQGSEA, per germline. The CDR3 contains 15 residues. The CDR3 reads CSVEVQSVMNTEAFF. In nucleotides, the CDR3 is TGCAGCGTTGAAGTGCAGTCTGTCATGAACACTGAAGCTTTCTTT.

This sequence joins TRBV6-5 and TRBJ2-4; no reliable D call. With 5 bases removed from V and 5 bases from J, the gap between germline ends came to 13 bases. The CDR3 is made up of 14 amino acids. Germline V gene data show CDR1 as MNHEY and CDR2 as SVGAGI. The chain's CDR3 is CASSPTLSQNIQYF. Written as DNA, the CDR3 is TGTGCCAGCAGTCCTACTCTATCCCAAAACATTCAGTACTTC.

The CDR3 here is CAAWGPDKNTEAFF. Written as DNA, the CDR3 is TGTGCCGCATGGGGGCCAGATAAGAACACTGAAGCTTTCTTT. The chain employs TRBV28 and TRBJ1-1; a weak D match, TRBD1 (6 bases). Germline lookup yields CDR1 MDHEN and CDR2 SYDVKM. V was shortened by 11 bases and J by 1 base, with 17 bases between the two germline ends. This CDR3 has 14 residues.

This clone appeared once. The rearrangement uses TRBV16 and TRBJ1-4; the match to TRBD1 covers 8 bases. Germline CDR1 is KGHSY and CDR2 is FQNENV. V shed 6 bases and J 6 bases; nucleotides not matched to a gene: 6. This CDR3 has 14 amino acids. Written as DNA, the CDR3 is TGTGCCAGCAGGGAGACAGGGGAATATGAAAAACTGTTTTTT. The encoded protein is CASRETGEYEKLFF.

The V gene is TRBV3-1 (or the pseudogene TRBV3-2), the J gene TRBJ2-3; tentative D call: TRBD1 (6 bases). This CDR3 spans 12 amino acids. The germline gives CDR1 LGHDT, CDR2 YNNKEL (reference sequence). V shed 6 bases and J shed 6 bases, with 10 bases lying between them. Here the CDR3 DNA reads TGTGCCAGCAGGGTCAGGGGCGATACGCAGTATTTT. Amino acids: CASRVRGDTQYF.

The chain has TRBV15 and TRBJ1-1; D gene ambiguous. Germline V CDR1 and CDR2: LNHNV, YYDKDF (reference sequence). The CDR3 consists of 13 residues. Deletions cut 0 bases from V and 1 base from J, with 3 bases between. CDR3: CATSRDQNTEAFF. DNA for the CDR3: TGTGCCACCAGCAGAGATCAGAACACTGAAGCTTTCTTT.

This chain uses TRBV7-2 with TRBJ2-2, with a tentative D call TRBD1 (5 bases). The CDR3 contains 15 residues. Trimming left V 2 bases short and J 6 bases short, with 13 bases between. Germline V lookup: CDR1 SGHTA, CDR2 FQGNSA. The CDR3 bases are TGTGCCAGCAGCTTAAGGCAGGGTTCGGCCGGGGAGCTGTTTTTT. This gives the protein CASSLRQGSAGELFF.

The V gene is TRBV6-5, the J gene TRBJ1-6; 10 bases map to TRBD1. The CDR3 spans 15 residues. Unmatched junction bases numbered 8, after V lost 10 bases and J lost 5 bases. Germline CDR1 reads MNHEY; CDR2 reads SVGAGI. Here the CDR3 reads CATRPGTGDNSPLHF. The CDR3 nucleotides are TGTGCCACCAGACCGGGGACAGGGGATAATTCACCCCTCCACTTT.

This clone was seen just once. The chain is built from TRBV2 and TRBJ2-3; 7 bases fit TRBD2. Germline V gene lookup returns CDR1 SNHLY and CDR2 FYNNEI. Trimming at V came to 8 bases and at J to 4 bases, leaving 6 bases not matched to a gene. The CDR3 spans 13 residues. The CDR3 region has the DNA TGTGCCAGCCGTCGGCTAGCGGCAGATACGCAGTATTTT. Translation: CASRRLAADTQYF.

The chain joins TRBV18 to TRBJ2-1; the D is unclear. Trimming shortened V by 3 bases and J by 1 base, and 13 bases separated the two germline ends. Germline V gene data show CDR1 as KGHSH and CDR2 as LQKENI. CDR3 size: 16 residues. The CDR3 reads CASSPAPTGSYNEQFF. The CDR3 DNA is TGTGCCAGCTCACCCGCCCCCACCGGTTCCTACAATGAGCAGTTCTTC.

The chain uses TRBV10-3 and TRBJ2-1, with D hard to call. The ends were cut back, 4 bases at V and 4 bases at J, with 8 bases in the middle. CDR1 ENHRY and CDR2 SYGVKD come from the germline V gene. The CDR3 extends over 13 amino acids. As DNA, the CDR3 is TGTGCCATCAGTGCGGAGATGTACAATGAGCAGTTCTTC. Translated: CAISAEMYNEQFF.

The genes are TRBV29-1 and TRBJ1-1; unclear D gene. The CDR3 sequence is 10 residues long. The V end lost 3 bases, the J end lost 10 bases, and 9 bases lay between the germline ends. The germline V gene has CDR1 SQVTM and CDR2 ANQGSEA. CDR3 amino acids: CSVESGGAFF. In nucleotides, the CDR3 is TGCAGCGTTGAGAGCGGTGGAGCTTTCTTT.

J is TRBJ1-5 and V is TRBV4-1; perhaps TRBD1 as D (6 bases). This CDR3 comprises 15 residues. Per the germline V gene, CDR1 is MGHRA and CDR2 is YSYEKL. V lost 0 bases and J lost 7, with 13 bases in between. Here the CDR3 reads CASSQDNRVGQPQHF. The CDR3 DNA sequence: TGCGCCAGCAGCCAAGATAACAGGGTGGGCCAGCCCCAGCATTTT.

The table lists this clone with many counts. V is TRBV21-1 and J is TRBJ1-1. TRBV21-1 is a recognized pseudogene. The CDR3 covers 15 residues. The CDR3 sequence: CASSKERRADTEAFF. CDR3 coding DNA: TGTGCCAGCAGCAAAGAACGGAGGGCTGACACTGAAGCTTTCTTT.

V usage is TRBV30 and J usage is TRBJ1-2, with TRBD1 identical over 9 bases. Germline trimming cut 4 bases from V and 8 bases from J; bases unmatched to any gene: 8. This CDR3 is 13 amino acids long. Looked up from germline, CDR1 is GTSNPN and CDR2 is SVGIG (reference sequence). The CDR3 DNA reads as TGTGCCTGGACCCCGGGACAGGGAGGCGGCTACACCTTC. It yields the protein CAWTPGQGGGYTF.

The CDR3 nucleotides are TGTGCCAGCAGTGAAAATTGGGGGCGAAACGACTACACCTTC. As protein: CASSENWGRNDYTF. V gene TRBV6-1 combines with J gene TRBJ1-2; possible D gene TRBD1, 6 bases. Trimming left V 2 bases short and J 10 bases short, with 17 bases between. The CDR3 sequence is 14 residues long. CDR1 is MNHNS and CDR2 is SASEGT in the germline V gene.

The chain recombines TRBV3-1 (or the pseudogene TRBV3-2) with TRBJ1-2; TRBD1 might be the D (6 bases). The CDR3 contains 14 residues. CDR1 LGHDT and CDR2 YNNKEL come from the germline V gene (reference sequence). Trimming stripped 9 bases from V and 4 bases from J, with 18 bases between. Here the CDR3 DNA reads TGTGCCAGTTCTCCTTCACAGGGACGCTATGGCTACACCTTC. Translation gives CASSPSQGRYGYTF.

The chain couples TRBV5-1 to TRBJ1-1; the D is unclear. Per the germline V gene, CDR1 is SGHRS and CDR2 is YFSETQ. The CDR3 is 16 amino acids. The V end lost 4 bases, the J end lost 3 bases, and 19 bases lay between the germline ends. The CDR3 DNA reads TGCGCCAGCAGCATCGGGTCTTTCGTGGAGGACACTGAAGCTTTCTTT. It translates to CASSIGSFVEDTEAFF.

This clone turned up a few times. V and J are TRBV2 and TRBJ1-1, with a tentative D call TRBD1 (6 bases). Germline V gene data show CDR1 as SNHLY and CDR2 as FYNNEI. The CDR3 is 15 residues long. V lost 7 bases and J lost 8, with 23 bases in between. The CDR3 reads CASKIMGQGLGEAFF. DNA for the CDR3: TGTGCCAGCAAAATAATGGGGCAGGGGTTGGGGGAAGCTTTCTTT.

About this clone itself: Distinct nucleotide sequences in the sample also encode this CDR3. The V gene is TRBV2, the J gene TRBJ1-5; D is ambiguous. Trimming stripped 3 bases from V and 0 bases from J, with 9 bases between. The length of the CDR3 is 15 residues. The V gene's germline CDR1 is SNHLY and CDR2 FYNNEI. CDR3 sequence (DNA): TGTGCCAGCAGTGATGGCGGATATAGCAATCAGCCCCAGCATTTT. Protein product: CASSDGGYSNQPQHF.

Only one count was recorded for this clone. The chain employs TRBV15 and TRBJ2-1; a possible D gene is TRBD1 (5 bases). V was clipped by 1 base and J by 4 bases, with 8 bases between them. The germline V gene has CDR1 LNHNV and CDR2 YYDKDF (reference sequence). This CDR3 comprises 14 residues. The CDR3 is CATSRGNRYNEQFF. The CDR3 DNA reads TGTGCCACCAGCAGAGGGAACAGGTACAATGAGCAGTTCTTC.